This T cell receptor beta chain was recorded in a study of MAIT cells during Salmonella Paratyphi A infection (dated by TCRdb to about 2017). About the study as a whole: A single dose of 1-5x10^3 CFU of S. Paratyphi A strain NVGH308 was swallowed by adult volunteers aged 18 to 60. Diagnosed volunteers received ciprofloxacin 500 mg twice daily for 14 days starting at diagnosis.

The paper's findings and limits, for the study overall: Although the availability of volunteer samples limited sample sizes, the sizes were judged adequate for detecting differences between groups. MAIT cell TRBV usage was oligoclonal with a preference for TRBV20 and TRBV6, and infection did not appear to change this usage. Compared with healthy controls, diagnosed volunteers had more expansion or contraction among the top five MAIT clonotypes (around 0.5 versus 0.13), a finding that suggests the repertoire is reshaped by infection. The space taken up by over-represented MAIT clonotypes dropped significantly from baseline to mid-infection (about 0.15 to 0.097), while post-infection showed no significant difference.

The time point label on this specimen signifies: after infection, following antibiotic treatment. MAIT cells were defined as Valpha7.2+ CD161+ T cells and identified and sorted by flow cytometry. Circulating MAIT cell TCRbeta repertoires were profiled longitudinally in six volunteers who developed enteric fever after controlled oral challenge with live Salmonella Paratyphi A. MAIT cell samples were contributed by each diagnosed volunteer at pre-infection, mid-infection and post-infection timepoints. Enteric fever was diagnosed as Paratyphi A bacteremia and/or persistent fever above 38 °C lasting more than 12 hours. Infection was diagnosed in challenged volunteers between day 4 and day 7 after challenge. Between 5,000 and 10,000 MAIT cells per sample were sorted directly into RNAqueous-Micro lysis buffer for RNA extraction. Lymphoprep gradient centrifugation was used to isolate peripheral blood mononuclear cells from blood samples and leukocyte cones. Cell sorting used a BD FACSAria Fusion or BD FACSAria III sorter.

There are 15 amino acids in the CDR3, from cysteine to phenylalanine inclusive. Only CDR3 DNA is held: 45 bases, read in frame from base 1. V is pared back by 5 bases and J by 0 bases, with 13 bases lying between the germline termini. CDR1 and CDR2, looked up from the germline V gene, are MNHNS and SASEGT. Library prep was done by 5' RACE. TCRbeta was amplified in two PCR rounds using Phusion High-Fidelity polymerase, and the primers carried sample-specific barcodes. To build the TCRbeta libraries, template-switch cDNA synthesis was carried out using SMARTScribe reverse transcriptase along with a TRBC-specific primer. The barcoded samples were pooled and then prepared using the NEBNext Ultra DNA Library Prep Kit for Illumina. Sequencing of the libraries took place on an Illumina MiSeq using the MiSeq reagent kit v2, 300 cycles. In the paper's pipeline: Jemultiplexer was used to demultiplex reads by barcode, and MiTCR with default parameters handled the alignment. Non-functional sequences were removed with VDJtools, and each clonotype was defined by its amino acid sequence, with frequencies calculated from the assigned sequence reads. The clonal space homeostasis analysis grouped clonotypes by frequency into over-represented (0.05-1), large, medium and small bins. TCRdb ran its own pipeline on the public reads, namely fastp trimming at Q25 and MiXCR clone calling, and kept in-frame beta chains. Entries are consolidated by CDR3 protein sequence, retaining the most common genes and DNA. The V and J calls here are based on TCRdb, not the publication. In all, the sample holds roughly 1,500 distinct CDR3 sequences, and 66% of those were seen once. The ten largest account for 45% to 50% of the sample.

Comment on this clonotype: Its antigen is currently not known. It has no much larger one-base neighbor in the sample; base qualities were not kept.

The sequence joins TRBV6-1 to TRBJ1-2, with the D gene call left open. The material was MAIT cells from blood, obtained at the last sampling point of the challenge study. The TCR originated in a person between 18 and 75 years old who was deliberately infected with Salmonella Paratyphi A in a paratyphoid fever challenge study. Read as DNA, the sequence is TGTGCCAGCAGTTTTCGGGAGATTTCTAACTATGGCTACACCTTC. Translated, it reads CASSFREISNYGYTF.